What follows is one TCR beta chain and its context. Its antigen target is currently unknown. There are no base qualities to consult, and no much larger clone falls within one base. This entry is derived from a study of T cell responses to AZD1222 COVID-19 vaccine (dated by TCRdb to the early 2020s). As for the study more broadly: AZD1222 recipients given second doses at about 4 weeks or at about 12 weeks were pooled, since spike-specific TCR depth and breadth were not found to differ between the two schedules. A total of 233 trial participants underwent TCR sequencing, of whom 207 received two doses of AZD1222 and some 26 received two doses of the MenACWY control vaccine. Trial participants were enrolled by age into subgroups of 18-55, 56-69 and 70-plus years, and around 150, 29 and 61 TCR-sequenced participants, respectively, were included in these subgroups.

The CDR3 regions of human TCRbeta chains were analyzed by immunosequencing. Turning to the authors' computational methods: TCRs in the repertoires were matched against a reference library of SARS-CoV-2-specific TCRs that had been generated with the MIRA antigen-specificity platform. Breadth meant the fraction of unique TCRs that were SARS-CoV-2-associated, whereas depth meant the fraction of total T cells that were SARS-CoV-2-associated. Each spike-specific TCR was assigned to its reactive spike region and to a CD4 or CD8 class using the MIRA data. Log10-transformed breadth and depth values were compared by one-way ANOVA with Sidak's multiple comparisons tests. Drawn from immuneACCESS, this table holds only the in-frame rearrangements with V and J called that TCRdb kept. Clones are partly lost; checked studies trace under half to an unresolved V gene and leave the rest unexplained. V and J calls plus clone size are reproduced from that table; the DNA served to infer D and trimming. Counted in this sample were 130,000 or so clones; nearly 95% of them appeared once. The top ten clones comprise about 0.86% of the sample.

Results and caveats for the whole study, not just this receptor: Epitopes outside the regions mutated in the B.1.351 and B.1.1.7 variants were reportedly recognized by nearly half of the unique spike-specific TCRs. After two AZD1222 doses, spike-specific TCR breadth and depth were significantly higher than at day 0 and than in MenACWY recipients. The whole spike protein was spanned by vaccine-associated CD4 TCRs, and dominant responses were seen in regions 160-218 and 743-854. In the small 56-69-year group, the increase in depth fell short of significance, most likely because of low power. No day 14 peak-response samples were available, so repertoires were characterized only after the peak T cell response. Participants were mostly white British and included more females than males, and it was suggested by the authors that clonal diversity may have been underestimated. Conclusions about previously exposed vaccinees are limited, since just six AZD1222 recipients were seropositive for SARS-CoV-2 at baseline.

The time point label of this sample denotes: baseline before first vaccination. The vaccinee samples were drawn from two UK trials, COV001 and COV002, one of which was a single-blind randomized controlled phase 2/3 trial testing AZD1222 (ChAdOx1 nCoV-19) in healthy adults. Trial participant PBMC samples were collected at day 0 and day 28 after the second dose for TCRbeta chain sequencing. Looking up the germline V gene yields CDR1 SGHDN and CDR2 FVKESK. The CDR3 starts with the cysteine, ends with the phenylalanine, and has 16 residues. Solely the CDR3 DNA is kept, with 48 bases framed from the first base. V and J lose 0 bases and 0 bases, and a span of 6 bases separates them.

The origin of this receptor is an adult in good health. The sequenced sample was peripheral blood, obtained on day 0 of AZD1222 vaccination. The chain is assembled from TRBV14 and TRBJ2-6, with the D gene uncertain. The encoded CDR3 is CASSQEANSGANVLTF. At the DNA level, the sequence is TGTGCCAGCAGCCAAGAGGCGAACTCTGGGGCCAACGTCCTGACTTTC.